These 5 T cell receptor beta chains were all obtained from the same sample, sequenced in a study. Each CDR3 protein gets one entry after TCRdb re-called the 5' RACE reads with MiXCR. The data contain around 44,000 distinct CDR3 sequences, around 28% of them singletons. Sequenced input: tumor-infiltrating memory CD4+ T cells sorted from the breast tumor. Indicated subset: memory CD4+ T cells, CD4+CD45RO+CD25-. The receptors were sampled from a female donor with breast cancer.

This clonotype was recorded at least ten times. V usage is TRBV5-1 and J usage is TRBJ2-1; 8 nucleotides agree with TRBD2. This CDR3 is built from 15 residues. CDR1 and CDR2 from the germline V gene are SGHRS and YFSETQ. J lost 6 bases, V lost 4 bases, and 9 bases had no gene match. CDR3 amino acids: CASSPQAGARNEQFF. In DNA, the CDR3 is TGCGCCAGCAGCCCGCAAGCGGGGGCTCGCAATGAGCAGTTCTTC.

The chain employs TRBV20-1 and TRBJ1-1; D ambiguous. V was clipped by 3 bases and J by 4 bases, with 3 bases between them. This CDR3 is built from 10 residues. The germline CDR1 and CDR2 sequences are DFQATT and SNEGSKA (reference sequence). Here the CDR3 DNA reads TGCAGTGCTAGCGTCACTGAAGCTTTCTTT. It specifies CSASVTEAFF.

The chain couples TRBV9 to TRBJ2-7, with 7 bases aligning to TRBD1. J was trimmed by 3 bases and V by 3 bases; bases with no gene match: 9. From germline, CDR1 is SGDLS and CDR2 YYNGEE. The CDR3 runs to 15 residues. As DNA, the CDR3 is TGTGCCAGCAGCGCAAACCCGGGACAGAGCTACGAGCAGTACTTC. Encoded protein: CASSANPGQSYEQYF.

CDR3 protein: CASSLGLKASYNEQFF. CDR3 coding DNA: TGTGCCAGCAGCTTAGGGCTTAAGGCCTCCTACAATGAGCAGTTCTTC. This chain joins TRBV7-8 and TRBJ2-1, with D unclear. Germline CDR1 and CDR2: SGHVS and FQNEAQ. V was shortened by 1 base and J by 0 bases, with 10 bases between the two germline ends. The CDR3 is 16 residues long. The full variable domain, its missing parts supplied by reference TRBV7-8 and TRBJ2-1, is GAGVSQSPRYKVAKRGQDVALRCDPISGHVSLFWYQQALGQGPEFLTYFQNEAQLDKSGLPSDRFFAERPEGSVSTLKIQRTQQEDSAVYLCASSLGLKASYNEQFFGPGTRLTVL.

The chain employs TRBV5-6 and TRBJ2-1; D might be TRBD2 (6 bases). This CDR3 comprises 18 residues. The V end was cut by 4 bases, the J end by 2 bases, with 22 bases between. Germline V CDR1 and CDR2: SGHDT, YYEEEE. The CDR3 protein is CASSLPNHPGLAYNEQFF. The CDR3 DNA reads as TGTGCCAGCAGCCTCCCCAATCATCCGGGACTCGCCTACAATGAGCAGTTCTTC.